This TCR beta chain was sequenced for a study of T cell responses to AZD1222 COVID-19 vaccine. This clone appeared a single time. Its antigen is unidentified. This table comes from immunoSEQ multiplex PCR, and its TCRdb copy is limited to in-frame clones, with some not included. The sample comprises roughly 150,000 clones, approximately 85% of which are singletons, and around 8% rests with the top ten. Study findings and constraints: Spike-specific TCR breadth and depth both grew after two AZD1222 doses. Every sample of the repertoires postdated the peak T cell response. Clonal diversity was possibly underestimated; the donors were predominantly white British and more often female. Epitopes outside B.1.351 and B.1.1.7 mutated regions reportedly drew nearly half of spike TCRs.

Germline V lookup: CDR1 LGHNT, CDR2 FRNRAP. V lost 7 bases, J lost 6 bases, and 12 bases stayed unmatched. The CDR3 length is 15 residues. This chain links TRBV12-5 with TRBJ1-5; 7 bases map to TRBD1. This specimen was peripheral blood, taken on day 0 of AZD1222 vaccination. The source is an adult in good health. The DNA of the CDR3 is TGTGCTAGTGCCCAGGGGACAGCAGATTCTCAGCCCCAGCATTTT. Encoded protein: CASAQGTADSQPQHF.